The clone carrying this T cell receptor beta chain was seen ten or more times. This sample was taken from a study of T-cell reconstitution after alpha-beta-depleted transplantation in children. The library targeted TCRbeta and was prepared with unique molecular identifiers. Via MiXCR, TCRdb re-called the PCR reads, giving one row per CDR3 protein. The profile shows about 610,000 distinct CDR3 sequences, 10% of them singletons. The CDR3 loop spans 17 amino acids. The V gene's germline CDR1 is SQVTM and CDR2 ANQGSEA. With 5 bases clipped from V and 1 base from J, the junction kept 13 bases outside the gene matches.

V gene TRBV29-1 combines with J gene TRBJ2-3; 9 nucleotides line up with TRBD1. Source: PBMCs from the stem cell graft donor, taken from the stem cell graft. This clonotype originated in a human donor who donated a stem cell graft to a child with acute myeloid leukemia. This CDR3 is CSVPTGGRGSGTDTQYF. As DNA, the CDR3 is TGCAGCGTTCCAACAGGGGGCAGGGGGTCGGGCACAGATACGCAGTATTTT.